Listed below are T cell receptor beta chains from one sample, sequenced in a study of blood T cells in healthy people across ages. Each CDR3 protein is one row after TCRdb ran MiXCR on the 5' RACE reads. The table lists around 1,000,000 distinct CDR3 sequences, about 25% of them singletons. The same data also contributed to another study, on T cells of mothers and their children.

The material sequenced was blood. These receptors were obtained from a girl aged 2 to 10 in good health. The CDR3 runs from the conserved cysteine through the conserved F or W. A D gene is named only where the DNA matches it firmly. Size tells how often a clone was seen (once, few, many) or the class of an expanded clone, and some rows leave it out.

>TRBJ1-3|-|few|TRBV4-3
TGCGCCAGCAGCCAAGATCGACAGCCCGGAAACACCATATATTTT
CASSQDRQPGNTIYF
>TRBJ1-2|TRBD1|many|TRBV7-2
TGTGCCAGCGCTCTAGGGACAGGGCTTGCTGGCTACACCTTC
CASALGTGLAGYTF
>TRBJ2-1|TRBD2|few|TRBV5-5
TGTGCCAGCAGCCCTCGAGGCGGCGGGGGTACACATGAGCAGTTCTTC
CASSPRGGGGTHEQFF
>TRBJ1-2|TRBD1|-|TRBV6-6
TGTGCCAGCAGTTACCCCGGGACAGGGAACTATGGCTACACCTTC
CASSYPGTGNYGYTF
>TRBJ2-1|-|-|TRBV5-1
TGCGCCAGCAGCTTGGGGGCGCTTCACTCCTACAATGAGCAGTTCTTC
CASSLGALHSYNEQFF
>TRBJ2-1|-|-|TRBV12-3/TRBV12-4
TGTGCCAGCAGTTTTTTTCGGATGAATGAGCAGTTCTTC
CASSFFRMNEQFF
>TRBJ1-1|-|-|TRBV10-3
TGTGCCATCAGTGATTGGGGGGGGTACACTGAAGCTTTCTTT
CAISDWGGYTEAFF
>TRBJ2-7|-|-|TRBV28
TGTGCCAGCAGTTTCACCACAGGGAAGAGCTACGAGCAGTACTTC
CASSFTTGKSYEQYF
>TRBJ2-3|TRBD2|few|TRBV7-2
TGTGCCAGCAGCTTAGTGAGCGGGGGGGGCACAGATACGCAGTATTTT
CASSLVSGGGTDTQYF
>TRBJ2-5|-|many|TRBV7-3
TGTGCCAGCAGCTTAAACTGGGGAGAGACCCAGTACTTC
CASSLNWGETQYF
>TRBJ1-1|-|-|TRBV6-5
TGTGCCAGCAGCCCCCCCCGAGCACGACTTGAAGCTTTCTTT
CASSPPRARLEAFF
>TRBJ2-1|-|-|TRBV5-1
TGCGCCAGCAGCTTGATCCCGTCAGGGCAAATTTACAATGAGCAGTTCTTC
CASSLIPSGQIYNEQFF
>TRBJ2-1|-|-|TRBV6-2/TRBV6-3
TGTGCCAGCAGCCAATGGCGGGGCAATGAGCAGTTCTTC
CASSQWRGNEQFF
>TRBJ2-5|TRBD1|few|TRBV12-3/TRBV12-4
TGTGCCAGCGCCCAGGACAGGGTCATGGAGACCCAGTACTTC
CASAQDRVMETQYF
>TRBJ1-2|TRBD1|-|TRBV28
TGTGCCAGCAGTGTACTGCCCGACAGGGGGCGTTATGGCTACACCTTC
CASSVLPDRGRYGYTF
>TRBJ2-7|TRBD2|-|TRBV20-1
TGCAGTGCTAGAGATCCGTGGCTAGCGGTCTACGAGCAGTACTTC
CSARDPWLAVYEQYF
>TRBJ1-5|TRBD1|few|TRBV2
TGTGCCAGCAGTGGGGAGCCGGGACAGGGCAGGCAGCCCCAGCATTTT
CASSGEPGQGRQPQHF
>TRBJ1-1|-|-|TRBV5-1
TGCGCCAGCAGCTTGGGAGGGAACCCTGAAGCTTTCTTT
CASSLGGNPEAFF
>TRBJ2-5|-|-|TRBV20-1
TGCAGTGCCAGAATGCCCGGAGGGTGGGAGACCCAGTACTTC
CSARMPGGWETQYF
>TRBJ2-5|-|once|TRBV27
TGTGCCAGCAGTACCCTGGGGTTTATGGAGACCCAGTACTTC
CASSTLGFMETQYF
>TRBJ2-5|-|few|TRBV14
TGTGCCAGCAGCCAAGGTCCGTCAGCGCCACAAGAGACCCAGTACTTC
CASSQGPSAPQETQYF
>TRBJ2-2|-|few|TRBV4-1
TGCGCCAGCAGCCAGCTCGGGACTGCGAACACCGGGGAGCTGTTTTTT
CASSQLGTANTGELFF
>TRBJ2-3|-|-|TRBV4-2
TGTGCCAGCAGCCAACGACATAGGGCAGATACGCAGTATTTT
CASSQRHRADTQYF
>TRBJ2-3|TRBD1|many|TRBV11-3
TGTGCCAGCAGTCCCGGACAGGGACGCACAGATACGCAGTATTTT
CASSPGQGRTDTQYF
>TRBJ2-7|TRBD2|-|TRBV11-2
TGTGCCAGCAGCTTGTCGCCGGGACTAGACTCCTTCGAGTACTTC
CASSLSPGLDSFEYF
>TRBJ2-7|TRBD2|-|TRBV4-2
TGTGCCAGCAGCCAAGCCCAGACTAGCGGCAATTACGAGCAGTACTTC
CASSQAQTSGNYEQYF
>TRBJ2-5|TRBD1|-|TRBV29-1
TGCAGCGTGACAGGGGGTGGAGAGACCCAGTACTTC
CSVTGGGETQYF
>TRBJ2-4|TRBD2|-|TRBV6-5
TGTGCCAGCAAAAAACGGGGGGTAGCCAAAAACATTCAGTACTTC
CASKKRGVAKNIQYF
>TRBJ2-5|-|few|TRBV7-8
TGTGCCAGCAGCTTAGGGGCGGAGCAGAACCTCCAAGAGACCCAGTACTTC
CASSLGAEQNLQETQYF
>TRBJ1-2|-|-|TRBV20-1
TGCAGTGCTAGAGCCCCTGGGGGCTATGGCTACACCTTC
CSARAPGGYGYTF
>TRBJ2-1|-|few|TRBV28
TGTGCCAGCCTCAGGGGCGGTCCCAATGAGCAGTTCTTC
CASLRGGPNEQFF
>TRBJ1-2|-|few|TRBV12-3/TRBV12-4
TGTGCCAGCACCCTTCTGGGGGGCTACACCTTC
CASTLLGGYTF
>TRBJ2-3|TRBD2|-|TRBV12-3/TRBV12-4
TGTGCCAGCAGTCCGAGCGGGGGGGCGGCAGATACGCAGTATTTT
CASSPSGGAADTQYF
>TRBJ2-2|-|few|TRBV10-3
TGTGCCATCAGTGAGTCCAGAGTGGACACCGGGGAGCTGTTTTTT
CAISESRVDTGELFF
>TRBJ1-2|-|-|TRBV7-2
TGTGCCAGCAGCTTAAATGGGGGGCAGGGAGGAATCTATGGCTACACCTTC
CASSLNGGQGGIYGYTF
>TRBJ2-1|-|-|TRBV11-3
TGTGCCAGCAGCTTATCCCTGGGTCCTGGAAAGGGCAATGAGCGGTTCTTC
CASSLSLGPGKGNERFF